This TCR beta chain is from a study of beta chain features in type 1 diabetes. Whole-study context: No patient-donor differences in age, gender, total cells or subset yield. There were some 110 million sorted cells examined across all samples. General study points: Type 1 diabetes patients showed a moderate but significant shortening of TCRB CDR3s in all four CD4+ subsets.

CDR1 is MGHRA, CDR2 YSYEKL, per germline. The CDR3 has 18 residues. V lost 4 bases, J lost 2 bases, and 20 bases lay in between. Concerning this clone itself: Its antigen is unknown.

Expressed TCRB transcripts were sequenced because the entire RNA isolate underwent reverse transcription. Assay: immunoSEQ multiplex PCR; the TCRdb copy retains only in-frame clones and omits some. The table lists some 170,000 clones, roughly 60% of them singletons. This chain uses TRBV4-1 with TRBJ1-4; D remains ambiguous. Material for sequencing was naive CD4+ T cells from blood. The clonotype originates from a man younger than 45 with type 1 diabetes. This CDR3 reads CASSLQKGLLLTNEKLFF. The CDR3 nucleotides read TGCGCCAGCAGCCTACAAAAGGGTCTACTGTTGACTAATGAAAAACTGTTTTTT.